The T cell receptor beta chain under discussion was sequenced for a study of T cell responses to AZD1222 COVID-19 vaccine. Germline lookup yields CDR1 MGHRA and CDR2 YSYEKL. The CDR3 is 13 amino acids. V gave up 0 bases and J gave up 4 bases, with 4 bases separating them. A remark on this clone: The antigen is unknown.

Generated by immunoSEQ multiplex PCR, the TCRdb table keeps only in-frame clones and is missing some. This repertoire shows 150,000 to 200,000 clones, 85% to 95% found once; its top ten account for around 3.8%. Study conclusions and caveats: Increases in Spike-specific TCR breadth and depth were seen after two AZD1222 doses.

The specimen comprised peripheral blood, sampled on day 0 of AZD1222 vaccination. This chain connects TRBV4-1 to TRBJ2-1; D not resolved. This sequence originates from an adult in good health. Written as DNA, the CDR3 is TGCGCCAGCAGCCAAGATATTTACAATGAGCAGTTCTTC. Protein sequence: CASSQDIYNEQFF.